This T cell receptor (beta chain) was profiled in a study of cytomegalovirus exposure and HLA in healthy donors. In the study overall: Earlier results showed approximately 120 million unique TCR beta sequences derived from some 180 million T cells.

The PCR used 60 Vbeta and 13 Jbeta primers. Using immunoSEQ multiplex PCR, the repertoire was profiled, and TCRdb retains in-frame clones only, with some absent. The profile shows around 140,000 clones, 75% to 80% of them singletons. The CDR3 runs to 15 residues. CDR1 is MGHRA, CDR2 YSYEKL, per germline. Study-wide points: A few CMV-associated chains were confirmed in vitro to be specific for CMV antigens. As immune exposure information, only CMV serostatus was available. When analyzed later, a missense DCLRE1C variant was found to be linked to TCR beta V- and J-gene trimming.

Points on this clone: The antigen is not known.

The chain joins TRBV4-1 to TRBJ2-5; TRBD2 aligns across 10 bases. The DNA end is more similar to TRBJ2-7, so the J call may be wrong. This TCR was sampled from a woman between 18 and 29 years old in good health and CMV-seropositive. Sequenced sample: PBMCs. The CDR3 region has the DNA TGCGCCAGCAGCCAGAGAGCGGGGGGGCCTTTCGAGCAGTACTTC. It yields the protein CASSQRAGGPFEQYF.